This T cell receptor (beta chain) was documented in a study of identical twins. This clonotype turned up a few times. V was clipped by 4 bases and J by 7 bases; unmatched bases: 6. CDR1 is LGHNT, CDR2 FRNRAP, per germline. CDR3 length: 15 amino acids. TCRdb called the 5' RACE reads again in MiXCR, with one record for every CDR3 protein. Seen here are approximately 1.8 million distinct CDR3 sequences, about 32% observed once, and the top ten hold under 0.35%. The sequencing input was cord blood. This sequence originates from a newborn girl in good health. The rearrangement joins TRBV12-5 to TRBJ2-1; TRBD2 matches 11 bases. The CDR3 loop reads CASGSVAGGPNEQFF. In nucleotides, the CDR3 is TGTGCTAGTGGTTCCGTAGCGGGAGGGCCAAATGAGCAGTTCTTC.